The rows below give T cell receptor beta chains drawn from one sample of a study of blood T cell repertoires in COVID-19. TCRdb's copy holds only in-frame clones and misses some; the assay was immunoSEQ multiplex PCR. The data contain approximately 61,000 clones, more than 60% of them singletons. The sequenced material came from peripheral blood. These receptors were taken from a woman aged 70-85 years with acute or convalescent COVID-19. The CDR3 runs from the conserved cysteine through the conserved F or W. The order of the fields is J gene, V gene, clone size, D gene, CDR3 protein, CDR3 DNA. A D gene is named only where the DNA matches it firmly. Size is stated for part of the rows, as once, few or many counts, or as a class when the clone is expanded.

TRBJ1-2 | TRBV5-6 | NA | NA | CASSLRGGPQYYGYTF | TGTGCCAGCAGCCTGCGGGGGGGGCCCCAATACTATGGCTACACCTTC
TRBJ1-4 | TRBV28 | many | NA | CASSLPTGSNEKLFF | TGTGCCAGCAGTTTGCCCACAGGGTCCAATGAAAAACTGTTTTTT
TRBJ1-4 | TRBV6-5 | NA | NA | CASRSRGTNEKLFF | TGTGCCAGCAGGAGCAGGGGTACTAATGAAAAACTGTTTTTT
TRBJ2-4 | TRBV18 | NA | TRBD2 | CASSPGGTKNIQYF | TGTGCCAGCTCACCGGGGGGGACCAAAAACATTCAGTACTTC
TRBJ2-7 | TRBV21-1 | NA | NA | CASSKALSASRLDEQYF | TGTGCCAGCAGCAAAGCGCTTTCGGCTAGCCGCCTAGACGAGCAGTACTTC
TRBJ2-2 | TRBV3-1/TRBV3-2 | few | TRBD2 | CASSTRSGGERELFF | TGTGCCAGCAGCACCCGTAGCGGGGGGGAGAGGGAGCTGTTTTTT
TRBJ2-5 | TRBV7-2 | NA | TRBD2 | CASSERLAGPQETQYF | TGTGCCAGCAGCGAGAGACTAGCGGGACCTCAAGAGACCCAGTACTTC
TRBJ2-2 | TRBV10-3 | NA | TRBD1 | CAISRTGEGTGELFF | TGTGCCATCAGTAGGACAGGGGAGGGCACCGGGGAGCTGTTTTTT
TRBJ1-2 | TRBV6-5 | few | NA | CASTPGQTNYGYTF | TGTGCCAGCACCCCAGGACAGACGAACTATGGCTACACCTTC
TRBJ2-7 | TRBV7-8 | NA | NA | CASSLDSPYEQYF | TGTGCCAGCAGCTTAGACAGTCCCTACGAGCAGTACTTC
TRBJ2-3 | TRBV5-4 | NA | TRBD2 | CASSLRGGYTDTQYF | TGTGCCAGCAGCTTGCGGGGGGGATACACAGATACGCAGTATTTT
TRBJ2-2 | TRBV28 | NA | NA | CASSSASRVTGELFF | TGTGCCAGCAGTTCCGCTAGTCGCGTCACCGGGGAGCTGTTTTTT